A single sample is the source of the 24 T cell receptor beta chains below, sequenced in a study of human T cells and chemical hapten exposure. Indicated time point: healthy volunteer bleed at 6 weeks. Extraction yielded total RNA from whole blood (unfractionated). TCRdb re-called the RACE reads through MiXCR, storing one row per CDR3 protein. The sample lists about 45,000 distinct CDR3 sequences, 3.7% occurring once. The sample comprised whole blood. The source is a human donor in good health. Some clones in this sample may be carry-over from other donors' samples.

In the case of this clonotype: A single base separates this from a much larger clone, so it may be a read error. The chain joins TRBV5-1 to TRBJ1-4; the D gene is possibly TRBD1 (5 bases). Trimming removed 5 bases at V and 6 bases at J, with 23 bases between. This CDR3 comprises 17 residues. Germline V CDR1 and CDR2: SGHRS, YFSETQ. CDR3 coding DNA: TGCGCCAGCAGTAAAAGACAGCCGCCGGAGATTTATGAAAAACTGTTTTTT. Amino acids: CASSKRQPPEIYEKLFF. The variable domain in full, with the rest retrieved from reference TRBV5-1 and TRBJ1-4, is KAGVTQTPRYLIKTRGQQVTLSCSPISGHRSVSWYQQTPGQGLQFLFEYFSETQRNKGNFPGRFSGRQFSNSRSEMNVSTLELGDSALYLCASSKRQPPEIYEKLFFGSGTQLSVL.

This clonotype was counted many times. The chain has TRBV9 and TRBJ2-3, with D possibly TRBD2 on 5 matching bases. The CDR3 has 14 residues. Germline CDR1 and CDR2: SGDLS and YYNGEE. The ends were cut back, 0 bases at V and 3 bases at J, with 8 bases in the middle. In DNA form, the CDR3 reads TGTGCCAGCAGCGTAGTCGAGCGGACAGATACGCAGTATTTT. Residues: CASSVVERTDTQYF.

This clonotype showed up just once. This may be a read error, as it is one base from a much larger clone. The rearrangement links TRBV27 to TRBJ1-2; no reliable D call. Germline assignment: CDR1 MNHEY and CDR2 SMNVEV (reference sequence). This CDR3 has 16 amino acids. Here the CDR3 reads CTSLPSRRRLTDGYTF. CDR3 coding DNA: TGTACCAGTTTACCCTCTCGTCGGAGACTAACCGATGGCTACACCTTC.

This clonotype appeared many times. The J gene is TRBJ2-2, the V gene TRBV20-1, with 14 bases lining up with TRBD2. Germline lookup yields CDR1 DFQATT and CDR2 SNEGSKA (reference sequence). The CDR3 is 18 residues long. Germline trimming cut 5 bases from V and 7 bases from J; bases unmatched to any gene: 15. The CDR3: CSAGPPGLAGVRGGELFF. The CDR3 bases are TGCAGTGCTGGGCCTCCGGGACTAGCGGGAGTCCGAGGCGGGGAGCTGTTTTTT.

V and J are TRBV28 and TRBJ2-3; D uncertain. The CDR3 has 14 residues. V lost 2 bases, J lost 7 bases, and 13 bases lay in between. CDR1 MDHEN and CDR2 SYDVKM come from the germline V gene. The CDR3 sequence: CASSLGKPEYTQYF. CDR3 bases: TGTGCCAGCAGTTTAGGAAAGCCAGAGTATACGCAGTATTTT.

This clonotype showed up many times. This sequence joins TRBV6-5 and TRBJ2-1; a possible D gene is TRBD1 (6 bases). V shed 6 bases and J shed 4 bases, with 16 bases lying between them. The germline V gene has CDR1 MNHEY and CDR2 SVGAGI. The CDR3 consists of 15 residues. The CDR3, as DNA: TGTGCCAGCAGCGGAACAGGGACCGGGTACAATGAGCAGTTCTTC. This codes for CASSGTGTGYNEQFF.

There are many counts of this clonotype. The J gene is TRBJ1-1, the V gene TRBV6-4; TRBD1 agrees at 8 bases. Per the germline V gene, CDR1 is MRHNA and CDR2 is SNTAGT. There are 15 residues in the CDR3. V was clipped by 4 bases and J by 3 bases; unmatched bases: 7. The CDR3 sequence is CASSVSGGDDTEAFF. CDR3 DNA: TGTGCCAGCAGTGTCTCAGGGGGCGACGACACTGAAGCTTTCTTT.

The rearrangement links TRBV27 to TRBJ2-6, with 7 bases lining up with TRBD1. The CDR3 is made up of 16 amino acids. With 0 bases clipped from V and 4 bases from J, the junction kept 3 bases outside the gene matches. Germline lookup yields CDR1 MNHEY and CDR2 SMNVEV (reference sequence). The CDR3 coding sequence is TGTGCCAGCAGTTTATCGACAGGGACCGGGGCCAACGTCCTGACTTTC. Its protein product is CASSLSTGTGANVLTF. Variable domain in full (rest from reference TRBV27 and TRBJ2-6): EAQVTQNPRYLITVTGKKLTVTCSQNMNHEYMSWYRQDPGLGLRQIYYSMNVEVTDKGDVPEGYKVSRKEKRNFPLILESPSPNQTSLYFCASSLSTGTGANVLTFGAGSRLTVL.

The chain carries TRBV24-1 and TRBJ2-1; 11 bases map to TRBD2. CDR3 size: 18 residues. V shed 3 bases, J shed 0 bases, and the junction held 6 bases outside the gene matches. CDR1 and CDR2 from the germline V gene are KGHDR and SFDVKD. The CDR3 is CATSDTSGSRSSYNEQFF. As DNA, the CDR3 is TGTGCCACCAGTGATACTAGCGGGAGTCGTAGCTCCTACAATGAGCAGTTCTTC.

In this sample, this clonotype turned up many times. This chain connects TRBV9 to TRBJ2-7; 7 nucleotides line up with TRBD2. The CDR3 has 14 residues. J gave up 5 bases and V 3 bases, and 8 bases lay outside the gene matches. The V gene's germline CDR1 is SGDLS and CDR2 YYNGEE. The CDR3 nucleotides are TGTGCCAGCAGCGCCGGACTAGAGGGACACGAGCAGTACTTC. Translation gives CASSAGLEGHEQYF.

The chain has TRBV20-1 and TRBJ2-1; 10 bases line up with TRBD2. The germline gives CDR1 DFQATT, CDR2 SNEGSKA (reference sequence). The J segment lost 4 bases and the V segment lost 0 bases, leaving 12 bases of the junction unmatched. The CDR3 is 18 residues long. CDR3 DNA: TGCAGTGCTAGAGATCTTCTAGCGGGAGAGGGGGGTTACAATGAGCAGTTCTTC. This sequence encodes CSARDLLAGEGGYNEQFF.

This clonotype was seen at least ten times. The rearrangement uses TRBV6-2 or TRBV6-3 and TRBJ1-1; 7 nucleotides align to TRBD1. The germline gives CDR1 MNHEY, CDR2 SVGEGT. V trimming: 4 bases; J trimming: 9 bases; junction bases outside the gene matches: 11. The CDR3 loop spans 14 amino acids. The CDR3: CASSFTLQTGQAFF. As DNA, the CDR3 is TGTGCCAGCAGTTTCACCCTCCAGACAGGGCAAGCTTTCTTT.

There are many counts of this clonotype. This rearrangement joins TRBV29-1 to TRBJ1-2; TRBD1 aligns across 10 bases. Losses at the gene ends were 4 bases for V and 3 bases for J; bases not matched to a gene: 2. The CDR3 contains 13 residues. Germline loops: CDR1 SQVTM, CDR2 ANQGSEA. The CDR3 DNA reads as TGCAGCGTTGGGGGGACAGGGGACTATGGCTACACCTTC. The encoded protein is CSVGGTGDYGYTF.

Ten or more counts support this clonotype. V is TRBV4-2 and J is TRBJ1-2; D is possibly TRBD1 (6 bases). Germline V gene lookup returns CDR1 LGHNA and CDR2 YNFKEQ. This CDR3 is built from 15 residues. Trimming took 7 bases from V and 3 from J, leaving 18 bases between them. The CDR3 protein is CASTDLTGAYYGYTF. Written as DNA, the CDR3 is TGTGCCAGCACCGACTTGACAGGCGCTTACTATGGCTACACCTTC.

This clonotype occurred many times. The chain recombines TRBV7-6 with TRBJ2-7; 10 nucleotides match TRBD1. Trimming took 4 bases from V and 3 from J; bases not matched to a gene: 3. Germline-derived CDR1 and CDR2 are SGHVS and FNYEAQ. The length of the CDR3 is 14 residues. CDR3 protein: CASSWGQGNYEQYF. DNA of the CDR3: TGTGCCAGCAGCTGGGGACAGGGGAACTACGAGCAGTACTTC.

The chain has TRBV29-1 and TRBJ2-2; possibly TRBD2 for D (5 bases). Trimming left V 5 bases short and J 0 bases short, with 10 bases between. Germline V gene lookup returns CDR1 SQVTM and CDR2 ANQGSEA. The CDR3 has 14 amino acids. The CDR3 spells CSVPGVSNTGELFF. CDR3 coding DNA: TGCAGCGTTCCCGGGGTCTCGAACACCGGGGAGCTGTTTTTT.

The chain has TRBV29-1 and TRBJ1-2, with 7 bases fitting TRBD1. Trimming at V came to 4 bases and at J to 6 bases, leaving 5 bases not matched to a gene. Germline loops: CDR1 SQVTM, CDR2 ANQGSEA. This CDR3 has 12 residues. CDR3 loop: CSVVRRGNGYTF. CDR3 sequence (DNA): TGCAGCGTTGTGCGCAGGGGGAATGGCTACACCTTC.

This clonotype was seen repeatedly, ten times or more. The chain employs TRBV27 and TRBJ2-5, with TRBD1 identical over 7 bases. Germline CDR1 is MNHEY and CDR2 is SMNVEV (reference sequence). Germline trimming cut 6 bases from V and 6 bases from J; bases unmatched to any gene: 13. This CDR3 region has 15 residues. The CDR3 nucleotides are TGTGCCAGCAGCCAAGCCCAGGGGGTCCGAAAGACCCAGTACTTC. Amino acid sequence: CASSQAQGVRKTQYF.

CDR3 sequence (DNA): TGTGCCAGCAGCCAAGAAGCCCAGGGCCTAGCGGGTACTAACACCGGGGAGCTGTTTTTT. It is translated as CASSQEAQGLAGTNTGELFF. The rearrangement uses TRBV3-1 and TRBJ2-2, with TRBD2 identical over 8 bases. The CDR3 totals 20 residues. The ends lost 0 bases at V and 2 bases at J; junction bases unmatched: 14. Germline CDR1 is LGHDT and CDR2 is YNNKEL (reference sequence).

This clonotype has at least ten counts. This chain uses TRBV29-1 with TRBJ1-1; no reliable D call. This CDR3 comprises 11 residues. V was shortened by 5 bases and J by 8 bases, with 12 bases between the two germline ends. Per germline, CDR1 SQVTM and CDR2 ANQGSEA. The CDR3 DNA follows: TGCAGCGTTCTTAGTGGGTCAGAAGCTTTCTTT. It codes for CSVLSGSEAFF.

There are many counts of this clonotype. This chain joins TRBV20-1 and TRBJ2-3, with D maybe TRBD2 (6 bases). The V end was cut by 3 bases, the J end by 1 base, with 20 bases between. This CDR3 has 17 residues. Germline CDR1 reads DFQATT; CDR2 reads SNEGSKA (reference sequence). CDR3 region: CSASERPRLGGTDTQYF. The DNA for the CDR3 is TGCAGTGCTAGTGAAAGGCCCCGACTAGGAGGCACAGATACGCAGTATTTT.

In regard to this clonotype: A much larger clone differs from this one at a single base, so this may be a read error. The chain couples TRBV13 to TRBJ1-1; a possible D gene is TRBD1 (5 bases). V shed 0 bases and J shed 1 base, with 24 bases lying between them. This CDR3 is 20 amino acids long. Looked up from germline, CDR1 is PRHDT and CDR2 is FYEKMQ (reference sequence). The DNA for the CDR3 is TGTGCCAGCAGCTTAGGCCTTGGGACCCGGGCGGGGAGTGGGAACACTGAAGCTTTCTTT. Protein sequence: CASSLGLGTRAGSGNTEAFF.

This clonotype has a count of ten or more. The V gene is TRBV2, the J gene TRBJ2-7, with a tentative D call TRBD2 (5 bases). CDR3 length: 14 residues. V dropped 7 bases and J dropped 2 bases, with 15 bases sitting between them. Germline values: CDR1 SNHLY, CDR2 FYNNEI. The CDR3 loop is CASTQSGGPYEQYF. The CDR3 nucleotides read TGTGCCAGCACCCAGAGCGGCGGTCCCTACGAGCAGTACTTC.

This clonotype was picked up many times. This rearrangement joins TRBV19 to TRBJ2-1; 8 nucleotides align to TRBD2. Germline CDR1 LNHDA, CDR2 SQIVND (reference sequence). There are 14 residues in the CDR3. Trimming removed 7 bases from V and 2 bases from J; junction bases left unmatched: 4. CDR3 sequence reads: CASTGLGAYNEQFF. CDR3 DNA: TGTGCCAGTACGGGACTAGGAGCCTACAATGAGCAGTTCTTC.